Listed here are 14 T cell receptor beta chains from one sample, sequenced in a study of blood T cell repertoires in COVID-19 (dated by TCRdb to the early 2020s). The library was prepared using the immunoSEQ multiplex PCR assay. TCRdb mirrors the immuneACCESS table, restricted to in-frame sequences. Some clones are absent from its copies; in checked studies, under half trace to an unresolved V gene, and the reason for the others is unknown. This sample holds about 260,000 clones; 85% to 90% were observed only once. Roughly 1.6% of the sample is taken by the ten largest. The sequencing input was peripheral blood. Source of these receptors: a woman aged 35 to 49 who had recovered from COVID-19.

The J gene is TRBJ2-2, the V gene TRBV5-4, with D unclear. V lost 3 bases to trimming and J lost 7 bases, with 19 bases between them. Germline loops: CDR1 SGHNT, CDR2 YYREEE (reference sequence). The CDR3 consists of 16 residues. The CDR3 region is CASSSKVGLPGGELFF. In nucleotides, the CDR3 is TGTGCCAGCAGCTCCAAAGTTGGTCTCCCCGGCGGGGAGCTGTTTTTT.

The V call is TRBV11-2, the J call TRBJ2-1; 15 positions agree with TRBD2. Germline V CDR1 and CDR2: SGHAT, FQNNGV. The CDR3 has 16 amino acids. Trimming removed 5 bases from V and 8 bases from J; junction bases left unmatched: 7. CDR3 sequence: CASSAGLAGGIYEQFF. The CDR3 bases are TGTGCCAGCAGCGCCGGACTAGCGGGGGGGATATATGAGCAGTTCTTC.

CDR3 loop: CASRGGGYNEQFF. Here the CDR3 DNA reads TGTGCCAGCAGAGGGGGCGGCTACAATGAGCAGTTCTTC. The chain combines TRBV7-2 with TRBJ2-1; 7 nucleotides match TRBD1. Germline V gene lookup returns CDR1 SGHTA and CDR2 FQGNSA. V was pared by 6 bases and J by 3 bases, with 2 bases of the junction left unmatched. This CDR3 contains 13 residues.

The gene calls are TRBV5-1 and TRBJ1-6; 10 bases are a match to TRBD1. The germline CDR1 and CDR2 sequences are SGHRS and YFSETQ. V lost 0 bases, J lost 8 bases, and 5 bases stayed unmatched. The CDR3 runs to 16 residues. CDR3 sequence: CASSLGGQGNYSPLHF. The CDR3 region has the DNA TGCGCCAGCAGCTTGGGGGGACAGGGGAATTATTCACCCCTCCACTTT. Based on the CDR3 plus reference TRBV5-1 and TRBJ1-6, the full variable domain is KAGVTQTPRYLIKTRGQQVTLSCSPISGHRSVSWYQQTPGQGLQFLFEYFSETQRNKGNFPGRFSGRQFSNSRSEMNVSTLELGDSALYLCASSLGGQGNYSPLHFGNGTRLTVT.

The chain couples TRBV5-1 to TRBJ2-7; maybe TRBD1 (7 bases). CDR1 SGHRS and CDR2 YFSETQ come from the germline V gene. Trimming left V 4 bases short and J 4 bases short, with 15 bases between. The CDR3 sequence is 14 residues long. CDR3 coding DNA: TGCGCCAGCAGCCCCGGGGGACAGAGTTACGAGCAGTACTTC. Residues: CASSPGGQSYEQYF.

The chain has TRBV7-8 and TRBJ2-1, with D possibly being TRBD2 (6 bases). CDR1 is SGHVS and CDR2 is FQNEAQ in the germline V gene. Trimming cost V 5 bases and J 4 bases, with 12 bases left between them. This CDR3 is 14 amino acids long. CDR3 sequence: CASSLTAGYNEQFF. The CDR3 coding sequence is TGTGCCAGCAGCCTAACGGCGGGATACAATGAGCAGTTCTTC. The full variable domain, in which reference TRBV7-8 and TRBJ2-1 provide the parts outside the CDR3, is GAGVSQSPRYKVAKRGQDVALRCDPISGHVSLFWYQQALGQGPEFLTYFQNEAQLDKSGLPSDRFFAERPEGSVSTLKIQRTQQEDSAVYLCASSLTAGYNEQFFGPGTRLTVL.

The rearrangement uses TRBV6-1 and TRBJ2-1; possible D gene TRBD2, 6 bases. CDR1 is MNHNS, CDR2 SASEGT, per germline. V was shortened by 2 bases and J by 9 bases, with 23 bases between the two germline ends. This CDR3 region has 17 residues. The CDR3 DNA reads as TGTGCCAGCAGTGAACAAGGGAGGTCGACCCCCGGCGGTGAGCAGTTCTTC. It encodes CASSEQGRSTPGGEQFF.

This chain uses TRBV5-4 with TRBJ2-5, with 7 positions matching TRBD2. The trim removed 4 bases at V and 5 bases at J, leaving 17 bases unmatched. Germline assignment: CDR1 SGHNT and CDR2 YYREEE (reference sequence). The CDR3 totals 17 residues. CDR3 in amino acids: CASSPSGAGIGGETQYF. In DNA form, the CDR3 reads TGTGCCAGCAGCCCTTCTGGAGCGGGGATAGGAGGGGAGACCCAGTACTTC.

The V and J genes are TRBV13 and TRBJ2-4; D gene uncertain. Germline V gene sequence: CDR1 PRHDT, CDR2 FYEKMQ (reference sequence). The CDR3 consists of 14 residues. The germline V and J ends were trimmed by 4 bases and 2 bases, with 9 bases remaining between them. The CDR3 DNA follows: TGTGCCAGCAGCTCGCGGCTGTCCAAAAACATTCAGTACTTC. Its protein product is CASSSRLSKNIQYF.

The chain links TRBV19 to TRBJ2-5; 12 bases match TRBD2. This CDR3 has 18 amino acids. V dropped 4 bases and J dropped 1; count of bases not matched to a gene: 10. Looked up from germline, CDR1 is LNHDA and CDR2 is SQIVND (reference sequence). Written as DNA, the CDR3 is TGTGCCAGTAGTAGGGGAATAACTAGCGGGGGGACCCAAGAGACCCAGTACTTC. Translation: CASSRGITSGGTQETQYF.

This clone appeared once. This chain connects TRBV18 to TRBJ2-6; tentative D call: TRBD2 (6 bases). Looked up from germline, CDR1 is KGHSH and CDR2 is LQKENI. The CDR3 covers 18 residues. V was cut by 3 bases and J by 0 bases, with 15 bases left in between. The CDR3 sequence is CASSPGGGVLSGANVLTF. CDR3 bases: TGTGCCAGCTCACCGGGGGGAGGCGTTCTCTCTGGGGCCAACGTCCTGACTTTC.

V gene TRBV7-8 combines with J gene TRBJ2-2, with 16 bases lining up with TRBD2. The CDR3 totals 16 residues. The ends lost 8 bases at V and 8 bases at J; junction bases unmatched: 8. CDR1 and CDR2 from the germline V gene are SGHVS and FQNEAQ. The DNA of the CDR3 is TGTGCCAGCCATGGGACTAGCGGGGGGGCCCCTGGGGAGCTGTTTTTT. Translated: CASHGTSGGAPGELFF.

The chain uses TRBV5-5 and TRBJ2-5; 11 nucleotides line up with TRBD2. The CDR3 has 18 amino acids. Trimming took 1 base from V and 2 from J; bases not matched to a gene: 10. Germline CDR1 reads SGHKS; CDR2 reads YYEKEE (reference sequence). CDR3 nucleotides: TGTGCCAGCAGCTTGAAGAATCGACTAGCGGGGTTTCAAGAGACCCAGTACTTC. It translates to CASSLKNRLAGFQETQYF.

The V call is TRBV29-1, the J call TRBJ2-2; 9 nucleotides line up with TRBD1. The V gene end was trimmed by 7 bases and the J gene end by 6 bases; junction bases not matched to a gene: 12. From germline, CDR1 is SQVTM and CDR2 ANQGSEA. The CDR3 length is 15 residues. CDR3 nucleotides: TGCAGCGCCACTACAGGGGGCTTTCGGGCCGGGGAGCTGTTTTTT. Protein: CSATTGGFRAGELFF.